This T cell receptor beta chain emerged from a study of cytomegalovirus exposure and HLA in healthy donors. V dropped 3 bases and J dropped 3 bases, with 15 bases sitting between them. CDR1 is SGDLS and CDR2 is YYNGEE in the germline V gene. This CDR3 is 15 amino acids long. The PCR used 60 Vbeta and 13 Jbeta primers. TCRdb's table, derived via immunoSEQ multiplex PCR, lists solely in-frame clones and lacks some. The sample lists some 270,000 clones; about 93% were seen once. This TCR was sampled from a girl aged 2-9 years in good health and CMV-seronegative. Sequenced material: PBMCs. J is TRBJ1-1 and V is TRBV9, with D possibly matching TRBD1 (5 bases). The CDR3 nucleotides read TGTGCCAGCAGCGAGATGGCGGGGGTGGACACTGAAGCTTTCTTT. Amino acids: CASSEMAGVDTEAFF.